The sequence of this TCR beta chain was determined in a study of blood T cells in healthy people across ages. Findings and limits, study-wide: Among T cells, TCR beta diversity per million cells dropped roughly linearly as age rose.

Sample-barcoded 5' priming and a J-beta primer mix drove a second PCR of 7 to 11 cycles. TCRdb analysed the 5' RACE reads with MiXCR anew, one entry per CDR3 protein. This sample has hundreds of thousands of distinct CDR3 sequences, with 58% found just once. This CDR3 has 14 amino acids. Trimming removed 1 base from V and 1 base from J, with 7 bases in between. Germline CDR1 and CDR2: MGHRA and YSYEKL. Notes on this clonotype: What it binds is not known.

Sequencing was done on a sample of blood. V is TRBV4-1 and J is TRBJ1-1; D not certain. This clonotype was sampled from a man in his sixties in good health. The CDR3 DNA follows: TGCGCCAGCAGCCAAGTTCGGGCGAACACTGAAGCTTTCTTT. Translating gives CASSQVRANTEAFF.